Following are 8 T cell receptor beta chains from one sample sequenced in a study of blood T cell repertoires in COVID-19 (dated by TCRdb to about 2020). To prepare the library, the immunoSEQ multiplex PCR assay was applied. Entries here come from immuneACCESS through TCRdb and include only in-frame sequences with V and J called. Some clones fail to appear in such tables; in the studies checked, an unresolved V gene covers under half of the shortfall, and the cause of the remainder is unknown. Across this sample there are a few hundred thousand clones, with around 85% seen only once. The top ten hold approximately 7.5% of the sample. Sequencing was performed on peripheral blood. These receptors were collected from a human donor in a cohort sampled during active COVID-19.

The J gene is TRBJ1-2, the V gene TRBV28; 7 bases line up with TRBD1. The CDR3 totals 14 residues. Unmatched junction bases numbered 6, after V lost 5 bases and J lost 3 bases. In germline, CDR1 is MDHEN, CDR2 SYDVKM. DNA for the CDR3: TGTGCCAGCAGTGCCGGTGGGACAGACTATGGCTACACCTTC. This translates into CASSAGGTDYGYTF.

V is TRBV14 and J is TRBJ1-5; possible D gene TRBD1, 5 bases. The V end was cut by 1 base, the J end by 5 bases, with 9 bases between. This CDR3 has 14 residues. Germline values: CDR1 SGHDN, CDR2 FVKESK. The CDR3 here is CASSQAGFHQPQHF. The DNA for the CDR3 is TGTGCCAGCAGCCAAGCAGGGTTCCATCAGCCCCAGCATTTT. Drawing the rest from reference TRBV14 and TRBJ1-5, the complete variable domain is EAGVTQFPSHSVIEKGQTVTLRCDPISGHDNLYWYRRVMGKEIKFLLHFVKESKQDESGMPNNRFLAERTGGTYSTLKVQPAELEDSGVYFCASSQAGFHQPQHFGDGTRLSIL.

The chain combines TRBV5-1 with TRBJ1-3; D gene uncertain. The germline V and J ends were trimmed by 1 base and 4 bases, with 15 bases remaining between them. CDR1 is SGHRS and CDR2 is YFSETQ in the germline V gene. This CDR3 is built from 16 residues. In DNA form, the CDR3 reads TGCGCCAGCAGCTTGCAAGAAGCGGGAGCCGGAAACACCATATATTTT. It translates to CASSLQEAGAGNTIYF.

The V call is TRBV6-5, the J call TRBJ2-1; 10 nucleotides match TRBD2. This CDR3 contains 13 residues. Germline values: CDR1 MNHEY, CDR2 SVGAGI. V was pared by 8 bases and J by 8 bases, with 6 bases of the junction left unmatched. The CDR3 reads CASQRGGGHEQFF. CDR3 coding DNA: TGTGCCAGCCAGCGGGGGGGCGGTCATGAGCAGTTCTTC.

The table lists this clone with a few counts. The chain joins TRBV12-5 to TRBJ2-5, with D perhaps TRBD2 (5 bases). V dropped 8 bases and J dropped 5 bases, with 15 bases sitting between them. Per germline, CDR1 LGHNT and CDR2 FRNRAP. This CDR3 has 13 amino acids. The CDR3 bases are TGTGCTAGTCAGACCTCCACGGGGGAGACCCAGTACTTC. It yields the protein CASQTSTGETQYF.

In this sample, this clone turned up many times. The rearrangement joins TRBV6-1 to TRBJ2-7, with 8 nucleotides matching TRBD1. The J segment lost 7 bases and the V segment lost 1 base, leaving 6 bases of the junction unmatched. This CDR3 comprises 14 residues. The germline gives CDR1 MNHNS, CDR2 SASEGT. The CDR3 coding sequence is TGTGCCAGCAGTGAAGGTCAGGGGGCAGAGGAGCAGTACTTC. Translated, it gives CASSEGQGAEEQYF.

Concerning this clone itself: The same CDR3 also results from other DNA sequences found in this sample. The rearrangement links TRBV5-5 to TRBJ1-1; no reliable D call. Trimming shortened V by 0 bases and J by 7 bases, and 4 bases separated the two germline ends. Germline V gives CDR1 SGHKS, CDR2 YYEKEE (reference sequence). CDR3 length: 11 residues. The CDR3 loop reads CASSLVSEAFF. The CDR3 DNA sequence: TGTGCCAGCAGCTTGGTCAGTGAAGCTTTCTTT.

V is TRBV6-1 and J is TRBJ1-1; D is unresolved. This CDR3 is built from 14 residues. Trimming stripped 2 bases from V and 1 base from J, with 8 bases between. Germline V gene data show CDR1 as MNHNS and CDR2 as SASEGT. The CDR3 DNA is TGTGCCAGCAGTGAACCGTCGGGGAACACTGAAGCTTTCTTT. Its protein is CASSEPSGNTEAFF.